This T cell receptor beta chain was retrieved from a study of cytomegalovirus exposure and HLA in healthy donors. Looking at the study overall: The 110 or so validation repertoires used a platform that matched the one used for the 500 to 700 first-cohort repertoires, as a later analysis reported.

This CDR3 comprises 15 residues. The table lists this clone with a count of one. The data were produced by immunoSEQ multiplex PCR, yet TCRdb's version contains in-frame clones alone and is incomplete. The data hold about 160,000 clones, with about 90% observed a single time. This sequence was found in a man younger than 35 in good health and CMV-seropositive. The sequencing input was PBMCs. V usage is TRBV12-2 and J usage is TRBJ2-1; TRBD2 is the table's D call, not checked against the DNA. TRBV12-2 is given as a pseudogene. CDR3 bases: TGTGCAAGTCGCTCCCCGGACTGCTCCTACAATGAGCAGTTCTTC. Translated: CASRSPDCSYNEQFF.